The clone carrying this T cell receptor (beta chain) has a count of ten or more. The antigen remains undetermined. These data belong to a study of T cells in Graves' hyperthyroidism and ophthalmopathy. General study findings and limits: Separating ophthalmopathy from stable hyperthyroidism was achieved by a 13 V-J model. Model-based prediction identified ophthalmopathy a median 6.5 months prior to its onset.

Stable disease denoted Graves' hyperthyroidism without ophthalmopathy progression within 18 months. RNA transcripts served as the template for amplifying TCR beta CDR3 regions. Using the HTBI primer set, a first-round RT-PCR was run on the TCR CDR3. Via MiXCR, TCRdb re-called the multiplex PCR reads, giving one row per CDR3 protein. The data show a few hundred thousand distinct CDR3 sequences, approximately 15% seen once. The sequencing input was blood. The TCR was taken from a woman in her 30s with Graves' hyperthyroidism.

The CDR3 is CASSQGRILGTEAFF. The CDR3 DNA sequence: TGTGCCAGCAGTCAGGGTAGGATTCTGGGCACTGAAGCTTTCTTT. The chain recombines TRBV3-1 with TRBJ1-1; a possible D gene is TRBD1 (5 bases). The CDR3 covers 15 residues. In germline, CDR1 is LGHDT, CDR2 YNNKEL (reference sequence). V was cut by 6 bases and J by 4 bases, with 18 bases left in between.